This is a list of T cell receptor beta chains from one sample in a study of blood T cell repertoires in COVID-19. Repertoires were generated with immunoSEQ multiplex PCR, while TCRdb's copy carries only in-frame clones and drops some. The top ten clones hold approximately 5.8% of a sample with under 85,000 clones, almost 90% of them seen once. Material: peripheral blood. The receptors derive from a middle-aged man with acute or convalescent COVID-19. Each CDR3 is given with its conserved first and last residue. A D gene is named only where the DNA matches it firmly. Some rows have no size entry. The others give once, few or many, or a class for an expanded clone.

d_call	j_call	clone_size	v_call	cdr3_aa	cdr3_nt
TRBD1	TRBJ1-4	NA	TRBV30	CAWSVDTTGANEKLFF	TGTGCCTGGAGTGTAGATACAACAGGGGCTAATGAAAAACTGTTTTTT
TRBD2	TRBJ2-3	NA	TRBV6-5	CASSYRIAGGGDTQYF	TGTGCCAGCAGTTACCGGATAGCGGGAGGCGGGGATACGCAGTATTTT
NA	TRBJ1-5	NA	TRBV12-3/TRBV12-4	CASSLRGNQPQHF	TGTGCCAGCAGTTTGAGAGGTAATCAGCCCCAGCATTTT
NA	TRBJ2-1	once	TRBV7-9	CASSPVAGMAVEQFF	TGTGCCAGCAGCCCAGTGGCAGGGATGGCGGTTGAGCAGTTCTTC
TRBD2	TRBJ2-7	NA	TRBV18	CASSPLAGGPSYEQYF	TGTGCCAGCTCACCTTTAGCGGGAGGGCCATCCTACGAGCAGTACTTC
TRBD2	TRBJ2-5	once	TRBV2	CASEGRDGQETQYF	TGTGCCAGCGAAGGGAGGGACGGGCAAGAGACCCAGTACTTC
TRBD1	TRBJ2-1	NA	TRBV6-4	CASSIDRGGEQFF	TGTGCCAGCAGTATTGACAGGGGCGGTGAGCAGTTCTTC
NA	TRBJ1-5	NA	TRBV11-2	CASSLAGGNNQPQHF	TGTGCCAGCAGCTTAGCGGGGGGGAACAATCAGCCCCAGCATTTT
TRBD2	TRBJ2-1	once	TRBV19	CASSRQGLAGNEQFF	TGTGCCAGTAGTAGACAAGGACTAGCGGGGAATGAGCAGTTCTTC
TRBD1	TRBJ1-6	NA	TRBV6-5	CASSPDRVLNSPLHF	TGTGCCAGCAGTCCCGACAGGGTACTCAATTCACCCCTCCACTTT
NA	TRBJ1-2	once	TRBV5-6	CASSLGGTARNYGYTF	TGTGCCAGCAGCTTGGGTGGTACAGCTCGGAACTATGGCTACACCTTC
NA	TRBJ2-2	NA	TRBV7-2	CASSSTGTGELFF	TGTGCCAGCAGCTCTACGGGCACCGGGGAGCTGTTTTTT
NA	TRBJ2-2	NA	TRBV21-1	CASSKGGGNTGELFF	TGTGCCAGCAGCAAGGGCGGGGGAAACACCGGGGAGCTGTTTTTT
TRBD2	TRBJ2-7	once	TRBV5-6	CASSWPGLGIHEQYF	TGTGCCAGCAGCTGGCCGGGACTAGGAATCCACGAGCAGTACTTC
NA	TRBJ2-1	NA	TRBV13	CASSIVLAGTPEQFF	TGTGCCAGCAGCATAGTTTTGGCCGGGACTCCGGAGCAGTTCTTC
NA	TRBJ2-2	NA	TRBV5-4	CASSSVSSDTGELFF	TGTGCCAGCAGCTCAGTCTCCTCCGACACCGGGGAGCTGTTTTTT
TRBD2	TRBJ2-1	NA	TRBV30	CAWSVISGRAGEQFF	TGTGCCTGGAGTGTAATTAGCGGGAGGGCCGGTGAGCAGTTCTTC
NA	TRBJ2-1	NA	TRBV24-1	CATGHEYNEQFF	TGTGCCACGGGACATGAATACAATGAGCAGTTCTTC
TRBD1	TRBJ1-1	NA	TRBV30	CAWSRDRGTGEAFF	TGTGCCTGGAGTAGGGACAGGGGGACTGGAGAAGCTTTCTTT